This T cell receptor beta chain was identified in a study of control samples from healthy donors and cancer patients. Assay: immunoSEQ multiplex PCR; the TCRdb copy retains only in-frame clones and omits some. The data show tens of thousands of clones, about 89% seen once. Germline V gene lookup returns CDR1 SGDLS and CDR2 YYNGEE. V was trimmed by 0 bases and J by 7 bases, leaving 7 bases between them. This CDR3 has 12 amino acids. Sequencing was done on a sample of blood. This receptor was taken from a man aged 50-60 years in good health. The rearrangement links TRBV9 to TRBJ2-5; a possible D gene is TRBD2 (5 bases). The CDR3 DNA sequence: TGTGCCAGCAGCGTAGAAGAGGGGACCCAGTACTTC. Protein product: CASSVEEGTQYF.